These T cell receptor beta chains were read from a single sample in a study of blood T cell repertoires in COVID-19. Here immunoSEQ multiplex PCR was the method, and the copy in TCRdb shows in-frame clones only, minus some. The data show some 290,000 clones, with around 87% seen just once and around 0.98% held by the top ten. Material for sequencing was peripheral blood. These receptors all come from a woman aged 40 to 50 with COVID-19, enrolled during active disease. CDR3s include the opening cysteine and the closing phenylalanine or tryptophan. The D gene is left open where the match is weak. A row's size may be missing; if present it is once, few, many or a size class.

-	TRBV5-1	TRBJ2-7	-	TGCGCCAGCAGCTTATACTACGAGCAGTACTTC	CASSLYYEQYF
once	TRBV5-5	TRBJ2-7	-	TGTGCCAGCAGCCCGACAGGCTCCTACGAGCAGTACTTC	CASSPTGSYEQYF
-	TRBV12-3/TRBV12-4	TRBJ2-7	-	TGTGCCAGCAGTTCCAGTGGCGAGCAGTACTTC	CASSSSGEQYF
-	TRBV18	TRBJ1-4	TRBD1	TGTGCCAGCTCACCACGAACAGGGGGCGAAAAACTGTTTTTT	CASSPRTGGEKLFF
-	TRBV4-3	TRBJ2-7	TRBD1	TGCGCCAGCAGCCTAGTCCAAACCGGGACAGGGGGCTACGAGCAGTACTTC	CASSLVQTGTGGYEQYF
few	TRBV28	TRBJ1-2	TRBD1	TGTGCCAGCAGTCCTGGGACAGTCTATGGCTACACCTTC	CASSPGTVYGYTF
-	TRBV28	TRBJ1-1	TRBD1	TGTGCCAGCAGTTTGTGGGACAGTGGGCCCACTGAAGCTTTCTTT	CASSLWDSGPTEAFF
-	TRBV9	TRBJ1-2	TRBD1	TGTGCCAGCAGCGTAGGACAGGGGAATTATGGCTACACCTTC	CASSVGQGNYGYTF
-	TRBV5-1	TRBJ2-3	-	TGCGCCAGCAGTCCCACCTTAGCGGTTAGCACAGATACGCAGTATTTT	CASSPTLAVSTDTQYF
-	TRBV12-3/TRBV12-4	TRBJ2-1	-	TGTGCCAGCAACAGAGGGCGCGAAGAAAAGCAGTTCTTC	CASNRGREEKQFF
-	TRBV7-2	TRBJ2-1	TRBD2	TGTGCCAGCAGCTTAGAGGCTAGCGGGGTAGATGAGCAGTTCTTC	CASSLEASGVDEQFF
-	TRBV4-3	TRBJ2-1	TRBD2	TGCGCCAGCAGCCCTCCCCGGGGACTAGCGGTTTTCAATGAGCAGTTCTTC	CASSPPRGLAVFNEQFF
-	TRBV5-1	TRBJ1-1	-	TGCGCCAGCAGCTTGTTCCAGGCAGGGCTGAACACTGAAGCTTTCTTT	CASSLFQAGLNTEAFF
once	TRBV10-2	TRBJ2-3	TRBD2	TGCGCCAGCAGGGAAGCGGGGGCTGTCGCAGATACGCAGTATTTT	CASREAGAVADTQYF
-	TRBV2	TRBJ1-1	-	TGTGCCAGCAGTGAAGGGACAGTGGAAGCTTTCTTT	CASSEGTVEAFF